This T cell receptor (beta chain) was captured in a study of blood T cells in healthy people across ages. A J-beta primer mix and a sample-barcoded 5' primer were used in a second PCR of roughly 7 to 12 cycles. TCRdb analysed the 5' RACE reads with MiXCR anew, one entry per CDR3 protein. Of 1.5 million to 2 million distinct CDR3 sequences listed, about two fifths are singletons. CDR1 and CDR2 (germline): MDHEN, SYDVKM. J gave up 3 bases and V 6 bases, and 6 bases lay outside the gene matches. This CDR3 contains 14 residues. The chain recombines TRBV28 with TRBJ2-7; 9 bases line up with TRBD1. This clonotype was obtained from a human donor in good health. Sequencing was carried out using blood. The CDR3 reads CASRPDRGGYEQYF. The CDR3 DNA reads as TGTGCCAGCAGACCGGACAGGGGCGGCTACGAGCAGTACTTC.